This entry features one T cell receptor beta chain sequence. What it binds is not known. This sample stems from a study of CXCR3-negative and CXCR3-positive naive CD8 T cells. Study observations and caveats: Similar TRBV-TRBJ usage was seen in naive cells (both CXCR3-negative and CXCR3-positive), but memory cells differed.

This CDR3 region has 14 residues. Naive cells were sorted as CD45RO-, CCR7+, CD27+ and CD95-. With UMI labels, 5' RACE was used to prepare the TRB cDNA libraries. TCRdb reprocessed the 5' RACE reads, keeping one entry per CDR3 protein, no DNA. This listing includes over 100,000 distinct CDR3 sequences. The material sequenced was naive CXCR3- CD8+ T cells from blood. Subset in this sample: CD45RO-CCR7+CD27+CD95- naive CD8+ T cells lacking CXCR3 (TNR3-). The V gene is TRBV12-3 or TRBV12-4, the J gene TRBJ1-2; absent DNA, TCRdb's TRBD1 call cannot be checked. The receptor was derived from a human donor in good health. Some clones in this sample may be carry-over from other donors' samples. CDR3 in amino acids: CASSFHQGYYGYTF.